The sequence of this TCR beta chain was determined in a study of blood T cell repertoires in COVID-19. Germline lookup yields CDR1 MDHEN and CDR2 SYDVKM. The CDR3 has 16 residues. The V gene end was trimmed by 6 bases and the J gene end by 6 bases; junction bases not matched to a gene: 14. This clone appeared a few times. In the authors' methods: Amplification of reference gene primers provided the estimated nucleated cell counts. Using immunoSEQ multiplex PCR, the repertoire was profiled, and TCRdb retains in-frame clones only, with some absent. D and trimming come from the DNA, and the V and J calls and clone size come from that table. Among 130,000 to 150,000 clones listed, about 83% were seen once.

This chain uses TRBV28 with TRBJ1-5; 7 nucleotides agree with TRBD1. The sequencing sample was made of peripheral blood. This TCR was sampled from a woman between 35 and 50 years old with acute or convalescent COVID-19. DNA for the CDR3: TGTGCCAGCAGCCTACCGGGACAGAGGACGGTTCAGCCCCAGCATTTT. Translated, it gives CASSLPGQRTVQPQHF.